This T cell receptor beta chain was observed in a study of long-term antiretroviral therapy in people with HIV. Investigators performed immunoSEQ version v3.0 at survey level. Clones were read by immunoSEQ multiplex PCR, and TCRdb kept only the in-frame ones, dropping some. The profile covers around 13,000 clones, with around 89% appearing a single time and around a fifth taken by the ten largest. Trimming left V 11 bases short and J 0 bases short, with 11 bases between. The germline V gene has CDR1 SEHNR and CDR2 FQNEAQ (reference sequence). This CDR3 has 13 residues. A single count supports this clone. Its target is unknown. Whole-study results and caveats: Clones that had undergone expansion before ART dominated the repertoire at all time points.

The TCR originated in a woman between 40 and 55 years old with HIV. Material: unsorted PBMCs, obtained 2.1 years after starting antiretroviral therapy. This rearrangement joins TRBV7-9 to TRBJ1-3; D unresolved. The CDR3 DNA reads TGTGCCCCTGCCCCCAGCTCTGGAAACACCATATATTTT. This codes for CAPAPSSGNTIYF.